These 30 T cell receptor beta chains were sequenced from one sample in a study of blood T cell repertoires in COVID-19. The method was immunoSEQ multiplex PCR; TCRdb's version includes in-frame clones alone and lacks a portion of them. The sample records 290,000 or so clones, around 89% being singletons. The source material was PBMCs or T cells enriched from blood (not recorded which). The receptors come from a young woman with acute COVID-19.

The chain joins TRBV5-1 to TRBJ2-7, with D perhaps TRBD2 (6 bases). The CDR3 has 14 residues. Germline lookup yields CDR1 SGHRS and CDR2 YFSETQ. V was pared by 0 bases and J by 6 bases, with 13 bases between. CDR3 sequence: CASSLGDGGSEQYF. In DNA, the CDR3 is TGCGCCAGCAGCTTGGGGGACGGGGGAAGCGAGCAGTACTTC.

This CDR3 reads CASSSTGTSYEQYF. In nucleotides, the CDR3 is TGTGCCAGCAGCTCGACAGGGACCTCCTACGAGCAGTACTTC. The V gene is TRBV7-9, the J gene TRBJ2-7, with 7 positions matching TRBD1. With 4 bases clipped from V and 0 bases from J, the junction kept 3 bases outside the gene matches. The CDR3 totals 14 residues. Germline CDR1 reads SEHNR; CDR2 reads FQNEAQ (reference sequence).

This rearrangement joins TRBV7-2 to TRBJ2-1; TRBD1 matches 7 bases. This CDR3 is 15 amino acids long. V lost 5 bases to trimming and J lost 3 bases; unmatched junction nucleotides: 7. CDR1 is SGHTA, CDR2 FQGNSA, per germline. CDR3 nucleotide sequence: TGTGCCAGCAGCCCGAGGACAGGCGACTACAATGAGCAGTTCTTC. Translation: CASSPRTGDYNEQFF.

The chain recombines TRBV13 with TRBJ1-2, with TRBD1 matching over 10 bases. From germline, CDR1 is PRHDT and CDR2 FYEKMQ (reference sequence). The V segment lost 5 bases and the J segment 8 bases; nucleotides outside the gene matches: 5. The CDR3 is 13 residues long. The CDR3 here is CASSRQGAEGYTF. As DNA, the CDR3 is TGTGCCAGCAGCCGACAGGGGGCGGAAGGCTACACCTTC.

The chain joins TRBV10-3 to TRBJ1-3; TRBD1 might be the D (6 bases). Trimming cost V 3 bases and J 2 bases, with 17 bases left between them. CDR1 is ENHRY and CDR2 is SYGVKD in the germline V gene. CDR3 length: 17 residues. CDR3 nucleotide sequence: TGTGCCATCAGTGACCAGCAGGGGATAGGGACTGGAAACACCATATATTTT. This sequence encodes CAISDQQGIGTGNTIYF.

This clone was seen only a few times. V gene TRBV28 combines with J gene TRBJ1-5, with D maybe TRBD1 (5 bases). This CDR3 is built from 15 residues. Between the trimmed V and J ends, which lost 3 bases and 3 bases, there was a span of 12 bases. Germline V lookup: CDR1 MDHEN, CDR2 SYDVKM. CDR3 nucleotide sequence: TGTGCCAGCAGTTTGGGGCAGTCTTTCAATCAGCCCCAGCATTTT. Translation gives CASSLGQSFNQPQHF. The full variable domain, rest sourced from reference TRBV28 and TRBJ1-5, is DVKVTQSSRYLVKRTGEKVFLECVQDMDHENMFWYRQDPGLGLRLIYFSYDVKMKEKGDIPEGYSVSREKKERFSLILESASTNQTSMYLCASSLGQSFNQPQHFGDGTRLSIL.

This sequence joins TRBV7-3 and TRBJ1-1, with TRBD1 matching 7 bases. CDR1 and CDR2 from the germline V gene are SGHTA and FQGTGA. J lost 4 bases, V lost 3 bases, and 14 bases had no gene match. CDR3 length: 17 residues. CDR3 loop: CASSFAPSGGDSTEAFF. The CDR3, as DNA: TGTGCCAGCAGCTTTGCCCCTTCAGGAGGGGACAGCACTGAAGCTTTCTTT.

This clone showed up just once. The chain employs TRBV28 and TRBJ1-2; a possible D gene is TRBD1 (6 bases). The CDR3 length is 15 residues. CDR1 is MDHEN, CDR2 SYDVKM, per germline. V lost 5 bases and J lost 6, with 19 bases in between. Here the CDR3 reads CASSPPPGRDNGYTF. In nucleotides, the CDR3 is TGTGCCAGCAGTCCCCCACCCGGCAGGGACAATGGCTACACCTTC.

This chain links TRBV28 with TRBJ2-7; D is possibly TRBD2 (6 bases). Germline V gene lookup returns CDR1 MDHEN and CDR2 SYDVKM. V was pared by 7 bases and J by 0 bases, with 25 bases between. The CDR3 has 18 residues. The CDR3 loop is CASTTPARGGSLSYEQYF. Here the CDR3 DNA reads TGTGCCAGCACCACTCCCGCTCGGGGAGGAAGCCTCTCCTACGAGCAGTACTTC.

The rearrangement joins TRBV7-3 to TRBJ2-3; the D gene is possibly TRBD2 (5 bases). The CDR3 is 16 residues long. Trimming removed 2 bases from V and 6 bases from J, with 18 bases in between. Looked up from germline, CDR1 is SGHTA and CDR2 is FQGTGA. CDR3: CASSLSFGAGWDTQYF. The CDR3 DNA reads TGTGCCAGCAGCTTATCGTTCGGTGCGGGTTGGGATACGCAGTATTTT.

The chain carries TRBV19 and TRBJ1-3; D is unresolved. Looked up from germline, CDR1 is LNHDA and CDR2 is SQIVND (reference sequence). The CDR3 loop spans 14 amino acids. Trimming pared 3 bases from V and 8 bases from J, leaving 14 bases between. CDR3 sequence (DNA): TGTGCCAGTAGTATTAACAGAAGGAGGGACACCATATATTTT. Translation: CASSINRRRDTIYF.

The gene calls are TRBV6-5 and TRBJ2-2; 9 bases line up with TRBD1. This CDR3 comprises 14 residues. CDR1 is MNHEY, CDR2 SVGAGI, per germline. V gave up 6 bases and J gave up 4 bases; unmatched junction bases: 3. The DNA of the CDR3 is TGTGCCAGCAGCCGGGACAGGGTCACCGGGGAGCTGTTTTTT. Amino acid sequence: CASSRDRVTGELFF.

The J gene is TRBJ2-7, the V gene TRBV28, with 7 bases that match TRBD2. Per germline, CDR1 MDHEN and CDR2 SYDVKM. This CDR3 contains 13 residues. The V segment lost 7 bases and the J segment 1 base; nucleotides outside the gene matches: 4. The CDR3 sequence: CASNRGGSYEQYF. CDR3 DNA sequence: TGTGCCAGCAATCGGGGAGGGTCCTACGAGCAGTACTTC.

This clone was seen just once. This chain connects TRBV3-1 (or the pseudogene TRBV3-2) to TRBJ1-2; TRBD1 is a possible D gene (5 bases). Germline CDR1 is LGHDT and CDR2 is YNNKEL (reference sequence). The length of the CDR3 is 16 residues. Trimming cost V 3 bases and J 4 bases, with 18 bases left between them. This chain's CDR3 is CASSHGQGLGTYGYTF. For the CDR3, the DNA is TGTGCCAGCAGCCACGGGCAGGGCTTGGGAACCTATGGCTACACCTTC.

J is TRBJ2-2 and V is TRBV30, with 8 bases aligning to TRBD1. Germline trimming cut 5 bases from V and 5 bases from J; bases unmatched to any gene: 13. This CDR3 spans 16 amino acids. Germline lookup yields CDR1 GTSNPN and CDR2 SVGIG (reference sequence). The CDR3 region has the DNA TGTGCCTGGGGCCTTGACAGGGGATCAAAGACCGGGGAGCTGTTTTTT. It is translated as CAWGLDRGSKTGELFF. Drawing the rest from reference TRBV30 and TRBJ2-2, the complete variable domain is SQTIHQWPATLVQPVGSPLSLECTVEGTSNPNLYWYRQAAGRGLQLLFYSVGIGQISSEVPQNLSASRPQDRQFILSSKKLLLSDSGFYLCAWGLDRGSKTGELFFGEGSRLTVL.

Comments on this clone: Different DNA sequences within this sample yield the same CDR3. The chain's CDR3 is CASSAGTAMNTEAFF. For the CDR3, the DNA is TGTGCCAGCAGTGCCGGGACAGCAATGAACACTGAAGCTTTCTTT. This chain joins TRBV28 and TRBJ1-1; 7 nucleotides match TRBD1. The CDR3 totals 15 residues. Germline V gene sequence: CDR1 MDHEN, CDR2 SYDVKM. Unmatched junction bases numbered 6, after V lost 5 bases and J lost 0 bases.

The chain uses TRBV11-3 and TRBJ1-1; no reliable D call. Deletions cut 5 bases from V and 0 bases from J, with 7 bases between. This CDR3 comprises 13 residues. Germline V gene data show CDR1 as SGHNT and CDR2 as YENEEA. The CDR3 coding sequence is TGTGCCAGCAGCGCGACACTGAACACTGAAGCTTTCTTT. Translation gives CASSATLNTEAFF.

The J gene is TRBJ1-2, the V gene TRBV6-5; D is possibly TRBD1 (6 bases). The CDR3 consists of 15 residues. V lost 1 base and J lost 4, with 13 bases in between. Germline V gene lookup returns CDR1 MNHEY and CDR2 SVGAGI. DNA for the CDR3: TGTGCCAGCAGTTACTGGAACTCAGGGGTCTATGGCTACACCTTC. It translates to CASSYWNSGVYGYTF.

V gene TRBV5-1 combines with J gene TRBJ2-7; 7 positions match TRBD1. Per the germline V gene, CDR1 is SGHRS and CDR2 is YFSETQ. The CDR3 sequence is 13 residues long. V trimming: 3 bases; J trimming: 7 bases; junction bases outside the gene matches: 7. Here the CDR3 DNA reads TGCGCCAGCAGCTCCCCTCCAGGGGGAGAGCAGTACTTC. It codes for CASSSPPGGEQYF.

The chain uses TRBV19 and TRBJ1-5; TRBD1 is a possible D gene (5 bases). Germline V gene data show CDR1 as LNHDA and CDR2 as SQIVND (reference sequence). V was trimmed by 7 bases and J by 1 base, leaving 14 bases between them. This CDR3 has 15 amino acids. The CDR3 loop is CASTTTVQSNQPQHF. The DNA for the CDR3 is TGTGCCAGTACAACGACAGTTCAGAGCAATCAGCCCCAGCATTTT.

The chain uses TRBV5-1 and TRBJ2-7; possible D gene TRBD2, 5 bases. V was shortened by 4 bases and J by 2 bases, with 10 bases between the two germline ends. This CDR3 region has 13 residues. Germline CDR1 is SGHRS and CDR2 is YFSETQ. The CDR3 region has the DNA TGCGCCAGCAGCGAGGGATCAACCTACGAGCAGTACTTC. Amino acid sequence: CASSEGSTYEQYF.

The CDR3 DNA sequence: TGTGCCAGCAGTGGGGCAGTCTCCTACGAGCAGTACTTC. It is translated as CASSGAVSYEQYF. This chain links TRBV2 with TRBJ2-7, with D unclear. Germline CDR1 reads SNHLY; CDR2 reads FYNNEI. V was shortened by 4 bases and J by 0 bases, with 7 bases between the two germline ends. The CDR3 is made up of 13 amino acids.

This clone occurred once. The chain combines TRBV28 with TRBJ2-5; 7 positions match TRBD1. The CDR3 contains 18 residues. Trimming removed 7 bases from V and 4 bases from J; junction bases left unmatched: 21. Germline CDR1 reads MDHEN; CDR2 reads SYDVKM. CDR3 residues: CASTSRAALRGRRETQYF. As DNA, the CDR3 is TGTGCCAGCACCTCCAGGGCGGCTTTAAGGGGGCGGCGAGAGACCCAGTACTTC.

This chain links TRBV11-3 with TRBJ2-1; weak D call: TRBD2 (5 bases). The CDR3 loop spans 12 amino acids. V lost 5 bases and J lost 12, with 14 bases in between. Per the germline V gene, CDR1 is SGHNT and CDR2 is YENEEA. The CDR3 loop is CASSQRPGMQFF. The CDR3 bases are TGTGCCAGCAGCCAACGACCGGGAATGCAGTTCTTC.

This sequence joins TRBV7-2 and TRBJ2-1; a possible D gene is TRBD2 (5 bases). Germline CDR1 reads SGHTA; CDR2 reads FQGNSA. The CDR3 extends over 14 amino acids. Trimming shortened V by 2 bases and J by 10 bases, and 15 bases separated the two germline ends. The CDR3 nucleotides are TGTGCCAGCAGCTTAAATGCGGAGAGGAGGGAGCAGTTCTTC. Its protein product is CASSLNAERREQFF.

This rearrangement joins TRBV28 to TRBJ2-1, with 11 bases identical to TRBD2. CDR1 and CDR2 (germline): MDHEN, SYDVKM. The length of the CDR3 is 14 residues. V trimming: 3 bases; J trimming: 7 bases; junction bases outside the gene matches: 2. CDR3 loop: CASSLTSGMNEQFF. CDR3 in DNA: TGTGCCAGCAGTTTGACTAGCGGGATGAATGAGCAGTTCTTC.

The chain couples TRBV2 to TRBJ2-7; weak D call: TRBD2 (5 bases). Trimming pared 8 bases from V and 2 bases from J, leaving 13 bases between. Germline CDR1 is SNHLY and CDR2 is FYNNEI. This CDR3 comprises 13 residues. The CDR3 loop is CASHRDSTYEQYF. CDR3 nucleotide sequence: TGTGCCAGCCATCGGGATTCCACCTACGAGCAGTACTTC.

The chain couples TRBV10-3 to TRBJ1-1; 7 bases are shared with TRBD1. V dropped 6 bases and J dropped 0; count of bases not matched to a gene: 4. Germline CDR1 ENHRY, CDR2 SYGVKD. CDR3 size: 14 residues. The CDR3 sequence is CAIRPGQMNTEAFF. The CDR3 DNA sequence: TGTGCCATCAGACCGGGACAGATGAACACTGAAGCTTTCTTT.

The rearrangement joins TRBV28 to TRBJ1-6, with 10 bases matching TRBD1. Trimming cost V 6 bases and J 6 bases; bases outside gene matches: 8. CDR3 length equals 16 residues. Germline CDR1 and CDR2: MDHEN and SYDVKM. The CDR3 DNA follows: TGTGCCAGCAGGGCTGGGGACAGGGGCTCTAATTCACCCCTCCACTTT. Translated, it gives CASRAGDRGSNSPLHF.

This chain links TRBV19 with TRBJ1-2; D may be TRBD1 (5 bases). The CDR3 has 14 residues. V was trimmed by 7 bases and J by 4 bases, leaving 16 bases between them. Germline-derived CDR1 and CDR2 are LNHDA and SQIVND (reference sequence). CDR3 region: CASTPTQGSYGYTF. DNA for the CDR3: TGTGCCAGTACCCCGACCCAGGGTAGCTATGGCTACACCTTC.